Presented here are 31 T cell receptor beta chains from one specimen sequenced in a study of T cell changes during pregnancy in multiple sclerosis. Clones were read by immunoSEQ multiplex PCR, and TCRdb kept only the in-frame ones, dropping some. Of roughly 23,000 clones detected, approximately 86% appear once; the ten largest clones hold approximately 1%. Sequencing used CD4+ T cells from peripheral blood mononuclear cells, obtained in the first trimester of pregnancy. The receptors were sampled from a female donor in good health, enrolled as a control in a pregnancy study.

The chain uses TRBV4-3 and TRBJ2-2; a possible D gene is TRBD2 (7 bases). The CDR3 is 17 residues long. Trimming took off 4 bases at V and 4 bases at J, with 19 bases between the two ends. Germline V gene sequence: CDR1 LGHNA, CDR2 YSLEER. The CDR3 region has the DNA TGCGCCAGCAGCCTAGATGGGGGGGGCCGGGGCACCGGGGAGCTGTTTTTT. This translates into CASSLDGGGRGTGELFF.

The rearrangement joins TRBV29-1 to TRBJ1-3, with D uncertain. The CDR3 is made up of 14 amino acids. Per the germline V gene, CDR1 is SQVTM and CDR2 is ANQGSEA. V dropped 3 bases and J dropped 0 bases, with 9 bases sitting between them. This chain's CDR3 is CSVDPGSSGNTIYF. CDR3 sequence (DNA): TGCAGCGTTGATCCGGGAAGCTCTGGAAACACCATATATTTT.

The CDR3 sequence is CASDRERHNEQFF. CDR3 coding DNA: TGTGCCAGTGACAGGGAACGGCACAATGAGCAGTTCTTC. This chain connects TRBV2 to TRBJ2-1, with 7 bases identical to TRBD1. The germline V gene has CDR1 SNHLY and CDR2 FYNNEI. V lost 9 bases to trimming and J lost 5 bases; unmatched junction nucleotides: 7. The length of the CDR3 is 13 residues.

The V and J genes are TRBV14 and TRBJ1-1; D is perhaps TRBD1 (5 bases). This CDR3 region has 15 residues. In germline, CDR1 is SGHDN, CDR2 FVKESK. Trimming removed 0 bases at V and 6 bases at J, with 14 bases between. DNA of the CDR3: TGTGCCAGCAGCCAAGATTTGGGGGGGGAGGCTGAAGCTTTCTTT. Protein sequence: CASSQDLGGEAEAFF.

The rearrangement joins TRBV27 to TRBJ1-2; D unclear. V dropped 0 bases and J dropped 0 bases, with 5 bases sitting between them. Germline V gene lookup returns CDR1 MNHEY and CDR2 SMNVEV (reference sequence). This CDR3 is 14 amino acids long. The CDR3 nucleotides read TGTGCCAGCAGTTTATCTCAGGCTAACTATGGCTACACCTTC. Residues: CASSLSQANYGYTF.

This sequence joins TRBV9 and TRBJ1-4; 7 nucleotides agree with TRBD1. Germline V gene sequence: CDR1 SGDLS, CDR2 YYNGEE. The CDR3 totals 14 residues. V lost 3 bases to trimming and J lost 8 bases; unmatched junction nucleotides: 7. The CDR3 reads CASSATGRREKLFF. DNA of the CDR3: TGTGCCAGCAGCGCGACAGGGAGGCGGGAAAAACTGTTTTTT.

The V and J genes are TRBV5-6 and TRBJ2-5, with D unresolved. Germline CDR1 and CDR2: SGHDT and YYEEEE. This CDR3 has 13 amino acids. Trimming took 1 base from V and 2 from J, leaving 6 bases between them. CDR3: CASSLIYQETQYF. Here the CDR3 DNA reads TGTGCCAGCAGCTTGATATATCAAGAGACCCAGTACTTC.

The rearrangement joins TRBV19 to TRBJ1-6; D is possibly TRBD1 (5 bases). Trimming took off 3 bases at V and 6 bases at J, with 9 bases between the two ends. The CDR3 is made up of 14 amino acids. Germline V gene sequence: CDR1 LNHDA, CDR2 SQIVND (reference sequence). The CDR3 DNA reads TGTGCCAGTAGTATCGGACAACTTAATTCACCCCTCCACTTT. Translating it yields CASSIGQLNSPLHF.

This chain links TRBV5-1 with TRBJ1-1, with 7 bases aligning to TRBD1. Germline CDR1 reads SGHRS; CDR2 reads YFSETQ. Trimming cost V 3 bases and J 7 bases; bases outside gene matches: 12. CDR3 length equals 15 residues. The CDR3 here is CASSSPRAPGGEAFF. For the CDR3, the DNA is TGCGCCAGCAGCTCGCCACGGGCTCCAGGGGGTGAAGCTTTCTTT.

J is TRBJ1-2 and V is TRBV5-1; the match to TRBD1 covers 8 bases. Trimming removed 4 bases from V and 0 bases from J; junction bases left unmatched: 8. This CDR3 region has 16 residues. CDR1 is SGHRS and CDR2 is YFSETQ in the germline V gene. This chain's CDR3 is CASSAGQGRANYGYTF. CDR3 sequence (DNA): TGCGCCAGCAGCGCAGGACAGGGCCGGGCTAACTATGGCTACACCTTC. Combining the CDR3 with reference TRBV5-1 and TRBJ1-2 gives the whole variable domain KAGVTQTPRYLIKTRGQQVTLSCSPISGHRSVSWYQQTPGQGLQFLFEYFSETQRNKGNFPGRFSGRQFSNSRSEMNVSTLELGDSALYLCASSAGQGRANYGYTFGSGTRLTVV.

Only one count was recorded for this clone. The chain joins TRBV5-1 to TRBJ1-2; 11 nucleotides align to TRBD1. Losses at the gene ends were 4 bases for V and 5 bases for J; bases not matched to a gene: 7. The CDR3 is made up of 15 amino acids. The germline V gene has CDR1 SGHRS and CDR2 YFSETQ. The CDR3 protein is CASSTDRGRQYGYTF. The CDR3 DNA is TGCGCCAGCAGCACGGACAGGGGGCGCCAGTATGGCTACACCTTC. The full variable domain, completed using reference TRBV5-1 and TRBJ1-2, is KAGVTQTPRYLIKTRGQQVTLSCSPISGHRSVSWYQQTPGQGLQFLFEYFSETQRNKGNFPGRFSGRQFSNSRSEMNVSTLELGDSALYLCASSTDRGRQYGYTFGSGTRLTVV.

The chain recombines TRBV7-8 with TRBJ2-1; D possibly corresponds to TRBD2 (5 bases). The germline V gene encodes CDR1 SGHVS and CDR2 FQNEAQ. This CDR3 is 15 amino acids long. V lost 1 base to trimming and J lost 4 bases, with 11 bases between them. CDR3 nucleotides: TGTGCCAGCAGCTTAGTGAGGGTGGCGTACAATGAGCAGTTCTTC. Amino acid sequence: CASSLVRVAYNEQFF.

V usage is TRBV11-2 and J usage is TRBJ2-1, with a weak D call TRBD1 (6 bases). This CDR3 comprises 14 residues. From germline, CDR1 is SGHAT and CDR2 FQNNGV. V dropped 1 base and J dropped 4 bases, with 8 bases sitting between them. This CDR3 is CASSLVGTYNEQFF. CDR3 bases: TGTGCCAGCAGCTTAGTAGGGACATACAATGAGCAGTTCTTC.

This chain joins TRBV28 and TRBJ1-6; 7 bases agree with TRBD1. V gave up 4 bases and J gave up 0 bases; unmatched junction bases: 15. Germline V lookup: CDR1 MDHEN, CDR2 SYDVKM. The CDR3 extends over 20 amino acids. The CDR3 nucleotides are TGTGCCAGCAGTTCTTATGGGCCCGGGGCAGGGGGCTCCTATAATTCACCCCTCCACTTT. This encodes CASSSYGPGAGGSYNSPLHF. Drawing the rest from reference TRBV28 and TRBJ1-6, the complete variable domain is DVKVTQSSRYLVKRTGEKVFLECVQDMDHENMFWYRQDPGLGLRLIYFSYDVKMKEKGDIPEGYSVSREKKERFSLILESASTNQTSMYLCASSSYGPGAGGSYNSPLHFGNGTRLTVT.

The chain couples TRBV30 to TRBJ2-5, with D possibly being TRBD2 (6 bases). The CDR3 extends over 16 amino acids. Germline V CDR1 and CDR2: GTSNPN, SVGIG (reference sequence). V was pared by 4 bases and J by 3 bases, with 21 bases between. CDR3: CAWTLLAGGNEETQYF. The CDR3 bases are TGTGCCTGGACTCTTCTAGCTGGAGGGAACGAAGAGACCCAGTACTTC. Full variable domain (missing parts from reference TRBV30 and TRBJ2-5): SQTIHQWPATLVQPVGSPLSLECTVEGTSNPNLYWYRQAAGRGLQLLFYSVGIGQISSEVPQNLSASRPQDRQFILSSKKLLLSDSGFYLCAWTLLAGGNEETQYFGPGTRLLVL.

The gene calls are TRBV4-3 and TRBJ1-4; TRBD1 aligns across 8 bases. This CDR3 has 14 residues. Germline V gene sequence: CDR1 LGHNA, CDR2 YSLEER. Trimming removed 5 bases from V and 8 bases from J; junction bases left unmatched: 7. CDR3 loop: CASSTSGGGEKLFF. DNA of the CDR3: TGCGCCAGCAGCACATCAGGGGGCGGAGAAAAACTGTTTTTT.

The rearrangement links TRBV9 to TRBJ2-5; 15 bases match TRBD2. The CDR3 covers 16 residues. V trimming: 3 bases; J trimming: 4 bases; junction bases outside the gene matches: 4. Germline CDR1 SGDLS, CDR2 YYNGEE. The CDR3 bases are TGTGCCAGCAGCGCAGGACTAGCGGGAGGGGGAGAGACCCAGTACTTC. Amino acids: CASSAGLAGGGETQYF.

CDR3 residues: CASSEVYGGYTF. In DNA form, the CDR3 reads TGTGCCAGCAGTGAAGTCTATGGTGGCTACACCTTC. The chain uses TRBV2 and TRBJ1-2; D is unresolved. This CDR3 comprises 12 residues. Germline V gene data show CDR1 as SNHLY and CDR2 as FYNNEI. The V end was cut by 1 base, the J end by 7 bases, with 7 bases between. Supplemented by reference TRBV2 and TRBJ1-2, the full variable domain reads EPEVTQTPSHQVTQMGQEVILRCVPISNHLYFYWYRQILGQKVEFLVSFYNNEISEKSEIFDDQFSVERPDGSNFTLKIRSTKLEDSAMYFCASSEVYGGYTFGSGTRLTVV.

As DNA, the CDR3 is TGTGCCAGCAGCGCCCGCCCGGGAGGGCCTAAAGGCGAGCAGTACTTC. Translation: CASSARPGGPKGEQYF. The chain carries TRBV7-4 and TRBJ2-7; 8 bases map to TRBD2. The CDR3 totals 16 residues. Trimming removed 5 bases from V and 6 bases from J; junction bases left unmatched: 15. Germline loops: CDR1 SGHVT, CDR2 SQSDAQ.

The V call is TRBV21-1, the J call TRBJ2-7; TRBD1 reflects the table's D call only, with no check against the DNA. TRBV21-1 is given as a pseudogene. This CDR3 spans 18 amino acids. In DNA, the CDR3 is TGTGCCAGCAGCAAAGCCCTATCCGGGACAGGGAGCTCCTACGAGCAGTACTTC. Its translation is CASSKALSGTGSSYEQYF.

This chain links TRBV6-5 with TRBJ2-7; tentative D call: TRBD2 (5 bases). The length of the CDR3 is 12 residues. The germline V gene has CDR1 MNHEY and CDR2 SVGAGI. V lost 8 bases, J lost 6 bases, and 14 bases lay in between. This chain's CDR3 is CASSSAGGEQYF. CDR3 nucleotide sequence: TGTGCCAGCTCCTCGGCGGGCGGCGAGCAGTACTTC.

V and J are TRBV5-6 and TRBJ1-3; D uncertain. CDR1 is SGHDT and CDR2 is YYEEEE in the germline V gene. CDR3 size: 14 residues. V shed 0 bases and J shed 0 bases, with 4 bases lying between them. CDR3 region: CASSLDSSGNTIYF. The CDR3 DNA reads TGTGCCAGCAGCTTGGACAGCTCTGGAAACACCATATATTTT.

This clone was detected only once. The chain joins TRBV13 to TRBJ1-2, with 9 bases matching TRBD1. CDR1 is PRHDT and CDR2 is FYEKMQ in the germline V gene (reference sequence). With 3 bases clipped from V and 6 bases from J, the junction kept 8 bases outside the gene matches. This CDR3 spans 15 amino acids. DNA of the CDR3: TGTGCCAGCAGCTTTAACAGGGGGCGACAGGATGGCTACACCTTC. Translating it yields CASSFNRGRQDGYTF.

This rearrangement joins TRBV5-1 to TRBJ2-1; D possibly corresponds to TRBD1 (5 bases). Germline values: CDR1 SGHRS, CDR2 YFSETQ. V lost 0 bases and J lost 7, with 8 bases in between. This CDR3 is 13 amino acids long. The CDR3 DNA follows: TGCGCCAGCAGCTTGGCAAAGGGGAATGAGCAGTTCTTC. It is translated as CASSLAKGNEQFF.

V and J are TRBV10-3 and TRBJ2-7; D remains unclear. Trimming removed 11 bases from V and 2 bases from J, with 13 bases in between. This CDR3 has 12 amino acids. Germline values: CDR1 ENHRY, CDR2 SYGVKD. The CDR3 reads CASRRGTYEQYF. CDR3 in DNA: TGTGCCTCCCGGAGAGGCACCTACGAGCAGTACTTC.

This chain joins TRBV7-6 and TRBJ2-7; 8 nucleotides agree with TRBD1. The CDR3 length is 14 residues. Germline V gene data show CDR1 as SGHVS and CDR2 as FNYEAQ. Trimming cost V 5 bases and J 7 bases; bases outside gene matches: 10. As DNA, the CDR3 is TGTGCCAGCAGCCTTGGGGGACAGGTGAATGAGCAGTACTTC. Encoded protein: CASSLGGQVNEQYF.

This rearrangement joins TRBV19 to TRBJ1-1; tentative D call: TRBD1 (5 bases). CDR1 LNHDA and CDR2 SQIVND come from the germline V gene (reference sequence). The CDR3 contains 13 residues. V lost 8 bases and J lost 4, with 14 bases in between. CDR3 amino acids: CASGSRVGTEAFF. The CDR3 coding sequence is TGTGCCAGTGGTAGCAGGGTGGGCACTGAAGCTTTCTTT. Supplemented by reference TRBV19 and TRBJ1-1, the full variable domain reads DGGITQSPKYLFRKEGQNVTLSCEQNLNHDAMYWYRQDPGQGLRLIYYSQIVNDFQKGDIAEGYSVSREKKESFPLTVTSAQKNPTAFYLCASGSRVGTEAFFGQGTRLTVV.

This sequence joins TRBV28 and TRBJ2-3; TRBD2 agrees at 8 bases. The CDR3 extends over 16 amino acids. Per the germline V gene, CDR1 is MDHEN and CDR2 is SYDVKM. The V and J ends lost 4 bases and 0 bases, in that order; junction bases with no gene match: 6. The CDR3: CASSSGLAESTDTQYF. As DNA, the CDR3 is TGTGCCAGCAGTTCAGGACTAGCAGAAAGCACAGATACGCAGTATTTT.

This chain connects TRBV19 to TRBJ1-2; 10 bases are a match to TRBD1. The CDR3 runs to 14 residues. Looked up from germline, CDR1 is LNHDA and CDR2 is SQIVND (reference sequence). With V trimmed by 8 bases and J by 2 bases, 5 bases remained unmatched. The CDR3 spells CASGDRGRNYGYTF. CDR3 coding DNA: TGTGCCAGTGGTGACAGGGGGCGGAACTATGGCTACACCTTC.

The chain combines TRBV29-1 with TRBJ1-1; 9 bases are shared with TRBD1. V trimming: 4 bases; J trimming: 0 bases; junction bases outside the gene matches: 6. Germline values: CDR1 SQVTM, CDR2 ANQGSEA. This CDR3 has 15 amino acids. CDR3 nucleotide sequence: TGCAGCGTTGTCCCGGGACAGGGATTGAACACTGAAGCTTTCTTT. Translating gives CSVVPGQGLNTEAFF.

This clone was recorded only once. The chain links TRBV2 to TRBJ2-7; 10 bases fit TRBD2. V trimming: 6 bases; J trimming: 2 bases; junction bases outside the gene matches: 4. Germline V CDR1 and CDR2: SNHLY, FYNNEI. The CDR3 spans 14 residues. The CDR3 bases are TGTGCCAGCAGGCATCTAGCGGGGGCCTACGAGCAGTACTTC. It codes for CASRHLAGAYEQYF.